A few counts support the clone carrying this TCR beta chain. What it binds is not known. TCRdb analysed the reads with MiXCR anew, one entry per CDR3 protein. The data contain 750,000 to 950,000 distinct CDR3 sequences, almost 30% of them singletons. This record belongs to a study of T cell repertoires in cytomegalovirus infection. Study context: As its CMV epitopes, the study selected recently identified HLA-C-restricted and well-studied HLA-B-restricted targets. Indications of both CMV infection and matching HLA type were provided by public TCR beta signatures. Findings of the study overall: CMV-specific TCR beta clonotypes restricted by HLA-C were the ones dominating the ex vivo response. Accumulated public TCR beta family frequency recognized individuals carrying CMV together with the relevant HLA.

Trimming stripped 4 bases from V and 5 bases from J, with 21 bases between. Germline assignment: CDR1 SEHNR and CDR2 FQNEAQ (reference sequence). The CDR3 loop spans 17 amino acids. The sequence derives from a human donor in good health (CMV status not recorded). Some clones in this sample may be carry-over from other donors' samples. The sample here was cultured CD8+ T cells from PBMCs, taken from culture after CMV antigen stimulation. The gene calls are TRBV7-9 and TRBJ2-1; D could derive from TRBD1 or TRBD2 (5 bases each). CDR3 region: CASSYLAGALWNNEQFF. In nucleotides, the CDR3 is TGTGCCAGCAGCTATCTCGCCGGGGCGCTCTGGAACAATGAGCAGTTCTTC.